This entry is about one TCR beta chain. Its matching antigen is unknown. Trimming took 6 bases from V and 1 from J, leaving 1 base between them. Germline-derived CDR1 and CDR2 are SNHLY and FYNNEI. The CDR3 is 11 residues long. Using immunoSEQ multiplex PCR, the repertoire was profiled, and TCRdb retains in-frame clones only, with some absent. Of roughly 62,000 clones listed, approximately 95% are singletons. The sample is drawn from a study of siplizumab effects on memory and regulatory T cells. Overall study results and limits: Memory cells that were CD4+ and unstimulated gave rise to alloreactive sequences, which siplizumab significantly reduced. Of the alloreactive clones, only a minor fraction mapped to unstimulated subsets. Contribution to the alloresponse seemed major for naive T cells, which also seemed more diverse than memory cells.

Sequencing used CD8+ T cells sorted from blood. The rearrangement links TRBV2 to TRBJ1-3; D not resolved. The sequence derives from a human donor in good health. The CDR3 here is CASRSGNTIYF. CDR3 nucleotide sequence: TGTGCCAGCAGATCTGGAAACACCATATATTTT.